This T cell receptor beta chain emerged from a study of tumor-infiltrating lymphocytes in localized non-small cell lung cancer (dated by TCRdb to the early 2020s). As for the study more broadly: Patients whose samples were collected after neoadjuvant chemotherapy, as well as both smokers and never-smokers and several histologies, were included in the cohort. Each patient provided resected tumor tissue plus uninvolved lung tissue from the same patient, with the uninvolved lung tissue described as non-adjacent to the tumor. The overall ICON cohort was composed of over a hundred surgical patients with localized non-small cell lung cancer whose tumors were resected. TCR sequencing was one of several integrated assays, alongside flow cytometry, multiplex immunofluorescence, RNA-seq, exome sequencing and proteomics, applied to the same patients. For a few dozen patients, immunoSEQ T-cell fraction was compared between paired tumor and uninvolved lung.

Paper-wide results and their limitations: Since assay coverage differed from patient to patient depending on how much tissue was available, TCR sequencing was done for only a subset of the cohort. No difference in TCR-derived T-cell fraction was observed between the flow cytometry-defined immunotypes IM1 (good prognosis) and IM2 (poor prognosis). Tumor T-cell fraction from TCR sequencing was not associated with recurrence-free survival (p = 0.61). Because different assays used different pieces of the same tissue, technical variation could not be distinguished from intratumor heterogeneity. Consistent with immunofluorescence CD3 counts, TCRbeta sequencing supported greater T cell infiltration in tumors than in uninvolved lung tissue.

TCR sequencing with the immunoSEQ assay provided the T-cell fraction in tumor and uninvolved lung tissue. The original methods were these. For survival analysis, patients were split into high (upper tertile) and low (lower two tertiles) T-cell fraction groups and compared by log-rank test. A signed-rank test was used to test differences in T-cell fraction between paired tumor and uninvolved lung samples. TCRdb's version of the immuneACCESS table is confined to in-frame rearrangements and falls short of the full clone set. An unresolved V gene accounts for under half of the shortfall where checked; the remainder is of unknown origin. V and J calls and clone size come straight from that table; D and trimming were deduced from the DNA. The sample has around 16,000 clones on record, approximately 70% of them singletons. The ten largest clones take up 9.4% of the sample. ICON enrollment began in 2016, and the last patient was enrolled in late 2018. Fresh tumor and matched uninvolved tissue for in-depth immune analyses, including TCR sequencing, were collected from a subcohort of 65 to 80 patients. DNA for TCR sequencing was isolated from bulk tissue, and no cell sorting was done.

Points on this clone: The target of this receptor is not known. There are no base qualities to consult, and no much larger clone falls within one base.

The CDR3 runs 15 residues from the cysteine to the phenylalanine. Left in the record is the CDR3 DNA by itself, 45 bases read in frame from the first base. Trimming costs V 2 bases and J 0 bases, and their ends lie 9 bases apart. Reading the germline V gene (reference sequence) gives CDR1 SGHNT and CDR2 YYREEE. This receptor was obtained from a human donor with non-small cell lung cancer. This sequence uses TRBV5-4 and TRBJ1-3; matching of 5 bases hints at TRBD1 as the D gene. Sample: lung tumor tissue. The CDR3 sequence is CASSLSGNSGNTIYF. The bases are TGTGCCAGCAGCTTATCAGGGAACTCTGGAAACACCATATATTTT.